This T cell receptor beta chain was observed in a study of blood T cells in healthy people across ages. Sample-barcoded 5' priming and a J-beta primer mix drove a second PCR of about 6 to 12 cycles. From the 5' RACE reads, TCRdb called clonotypes with MiXCR, one entry per CDR3 protein. The sample shows about 1.4 million distinct CDR3 sequences, approximately 60% of them seen only once. This CDR3 is built from 11 residues. The V end lost 4 bases, the J end lost 9 bases, and 10 bases lay between the germline ends. Germline CDR1 is DFQATT and CDR2 is SNEGSKA (reference sequence). The study's findings and limits: Estimates of diversity drawn from one million T cells were considered underestimates. TCR beta diversity correlated strongly with naive T cell percentage. Not knowing donor CMV status may have confounded expanded clonotype changes.

Note on this clonotype: The antigen is not known.

The sequence was obtained from a man aged 18 to 29 in good health. This sequence joins TRBV20-1 and TRBJ2-1; possibly TRBD2 for D (5 bases). Sequenced input: blood. The CDR3 nucleotides are TGCAGTGCTAAAACCAGCGGTGAGCAGTTCTTC. This codes for CSAKTSGEQFF.